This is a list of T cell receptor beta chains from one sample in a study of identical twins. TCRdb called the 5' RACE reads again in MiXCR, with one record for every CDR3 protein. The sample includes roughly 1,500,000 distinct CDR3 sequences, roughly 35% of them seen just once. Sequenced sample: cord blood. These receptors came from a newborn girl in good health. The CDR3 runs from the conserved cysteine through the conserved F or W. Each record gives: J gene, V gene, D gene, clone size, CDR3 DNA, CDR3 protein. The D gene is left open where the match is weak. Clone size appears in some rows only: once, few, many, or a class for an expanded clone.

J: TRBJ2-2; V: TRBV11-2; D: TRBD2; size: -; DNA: TGTGCCTGCAGCTTGACTAGCGGGGGATTGGGGGAGCTGTTTTTT; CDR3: CACSLTSGGLGELFF
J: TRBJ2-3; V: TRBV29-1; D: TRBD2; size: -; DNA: TGCAGCGTGGGATCGGGGGGACCCACAGATACGCAGTATTTT; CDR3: CSVGSGGPTDTQYF
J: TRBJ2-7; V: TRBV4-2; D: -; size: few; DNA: TGTGCCAGCAGCCAAGGGCGAAGGCCAGCGGGCCTCTCCTACGAGCAGTACTTC; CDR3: CASSQGRRPAGLSYEQYF
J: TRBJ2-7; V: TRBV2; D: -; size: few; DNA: TGTGCCAGCCAAAGGACAGTCTCCTACGAGCAGTACTTC; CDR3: CASQRTVSYEQYF
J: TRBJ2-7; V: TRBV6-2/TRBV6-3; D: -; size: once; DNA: TGTGCCAGCAGTTACGGCGGGGACAGTTTAAGGGCGATCCTAAACTACGAGCAGTACTTC; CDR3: CASSYGGDSLRAILNYEQYF
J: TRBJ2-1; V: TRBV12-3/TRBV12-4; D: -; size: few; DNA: TGTGCCAGCAGCCTTTCCCCTTTCAATGAGCAGTTCTTC; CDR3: CASSLSPFNEQFF
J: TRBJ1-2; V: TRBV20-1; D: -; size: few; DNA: TGCAGTGCTAGAGAGGGGAGGGGCTACACCTTC; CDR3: CSAREGRGYTF
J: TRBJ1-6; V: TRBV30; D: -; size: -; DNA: TGTGCCTGGAGTGTGGGACGGATCAATTCACCCCTCCACTTT; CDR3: CAWSVGRINSPLHF
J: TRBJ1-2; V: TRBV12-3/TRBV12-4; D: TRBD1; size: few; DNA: TGTGCCAGCAGTTTAGTAAGGACAGGGGCCTATGGCTACACCTTC; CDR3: CASSLVRTGAYGYTF
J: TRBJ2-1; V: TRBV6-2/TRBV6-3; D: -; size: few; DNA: TGTGCCAGCAGTTACGGGGATGTGCAGTTCTTC; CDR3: CASSYGDVQFF
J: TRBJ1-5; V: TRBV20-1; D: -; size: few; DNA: TGCAGTGCTAGCAGGTTTAGCAATCAGCCCCAGCATTTT; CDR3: CSASRFSNQPQHF
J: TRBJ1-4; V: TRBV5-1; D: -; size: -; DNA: TGCGCCAGCAGAGTTGGCTACAGAACTAATGAAAAACTGTTTTTT; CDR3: CASRVGYRTNEKLFF
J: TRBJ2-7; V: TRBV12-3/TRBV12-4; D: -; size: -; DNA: TGTGCCAGCAGTTTCGGGCTAGCTAGTCTCTACGAGCAGTACTTC; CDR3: CASSFGLASLYEQYF
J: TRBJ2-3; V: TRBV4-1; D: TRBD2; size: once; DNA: TGCGCCAGCAGCCAAGATGATTGGGCGGGGGAGGTAACAGATACGCAGTATTTT; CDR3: CASSQDDWAGEVTDTQYF
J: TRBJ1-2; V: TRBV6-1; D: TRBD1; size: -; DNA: TGTGCCAGCAGTGAAGCCCCCTCGACAGGGGGATATGGCTACACCTTC; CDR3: CASSEAPSTGGYGYTF